This T cell receptor beta chain comes out of a study of shared clonotypes between healthy human individuals. General study findings and limits: The sharing of 4% to 5.5% of naive CD4 clonotypes was seen across a few donors. What naive subsets generally showed was a larger estimated richness than memory subsets showed.

A single count supports this clone. Its matching antigen is unknown. Germline V lookup: CDR1 MGHRA, CDR2 YSYEKL. V was cut by 0 bases and J by 0 bases, with 18 bases left in between. The CDR3 contains 19 residues. Terminally differentiated effector memory CD45RA+ cells were excluded by CCR7 positive selection of CD45RO-negative cells. Here immunoSEQ multiplex PCR was the method, and the copy in TCRdb shows in-frame clones only, minus some. In the table there are about 1,800,000 clones, roughly 95% of which are singletons. This sequence originates from a man younger than 35 in good health. This chain connects TRBV4-1 to TRBJ1-5; possible D gene TRBD1, 6 bases. What was sequenced was naive CD8+ T cells sorted from blood. CDR3 coding DNA: TGCGCCAGCAGCCAAGAGACCCCGGGACAACTCACTAGCAATCAGCCCCAGCATTTT. Protein: CASSQETPGQLTSNQPQHF.